This T cell receptor (beta chain) was sequenced for a study of CD8 T cells in Susac syndrome. For the study at large: When their blood was taken, patients with Susac syndrome were therapy-naive, taking corticosteroids, or taking intravenous immunoglobulin alone.

The CDR3 has 12 residues. The germline gives CDR1 DFQATT, CDR2 SNEGSKA (reference sequence). Trimming pared 6 bases from V and 1 base from J, leaving 9 bases between. The CD8+ and CD4+ T cells were negatively isolated, with the TEMRA cells enriched by FACS. Reverse transcription of 0.5 to 1 ug RNA was carried out with random hexamers. From the immunoSEQ multiplex PCR reads, TCRdb called clonotypes with MiXCR, one entry per CDR3 protein. The sample has 75,000 to 80,000 distinct CDR3 sequences, approximately 94% seen once; the top ten hold about 0.47%. Concerning this clonotype itself: The antigen is unknown.

General observations from the study: The greatest CD8+ clonal expansion in Susac occurred in TEMRA cells and in active patients.

The source material was CD8+ T cells from PBMCs. The clonotype originates from a human donor with Susac syndrome. The chain couples TRBV20-1 to TRBJ1-1; D is unclear. The CDR3 DNA sequence: TGCAGTGCCGGGAGAGAGAACACTGAAGCTTTCTTT. Its protein is CSAGRENTEAFF.